One and the same sample provided the 8 T cell receptor beta chains below, sequenced in a study of blood T cell repertoires in COVID-19. Assay used: immunoSEQ multiplex PCR; TCRdb lists only in-frame clones, some missing. The sample has 140,000 to 150,000 clones, roughly 85% seen once. The source material was peripheral blood. The receptors here all came from a woman in her sixties or seventies with COVID-19, enrolled during active disease.

The chain joins TRBV5-4 to TRBJ2-3, with 9 positions matching TRBD1. V dropped 4 bases and J dropped 1; count of bases not matched to a gene: 10. The CDR3 has 17 amino acids. The germline V gene encodes CDR1 SGHNT and CDR2 YYREEE (reference sequence). The CDR3 is CASSLKQRTGGTDTQYF. The CDR3, as DNA: TGTGCCAGCAGCCTTAAGCAACGGACAGGGGGCACAGATACGCAGTATTTT.

The J gene is TRBJ1-2, the V gene TRBV18, with D uncertain. This CDR3 is built from 13 residues. V shed 3 bases and J shed 0 bases, with 5 bases lying between them. Germline CDR1 reads KGHSH; CDR2 reads LQKENI. This CDR3 reads CASSPEPNYGYTF. CDR3 bases: TGTGCCAGCTCACCCGAGCCTAACTATGGCTACACCTTC.

The chain combines TRBV19 with TRBJ1-1, with a weak D call TRBD1 (5 bases). The CDR3 runs to 15 residues. CDR1 and CDR2 (germline): LNHDA, SQIVND (reference sequence). Trimming took off 4 bases at V and 6 bases at J, with 18 bases between the two ends. Here the CDR3 reads CASSTGLGLGAEAFF. CDR3 coding DNA: TGTGCCAGTAGTACCGGTCTGGGGCTGGGCGCTGAAGCTTTCTTT.

This chain uses TRBV5-1 with TRBJ1-2, with TRBD1 matching over 9 bases. Germline V gene lookup returns CDR1 SGHRS and CDR2 YFSETQ. The CDR3 length is 16 residues. J gave up 5 bases and V 3 bases, and 11 bases lay outside the gene matches. The CDR3 DNA reads TGCGCCAGCAGCTCCGATAGGGGACAGGGCACATATGGCTACACCTTC. It translates to CASSSDRGQGTYGYTF.

This rearrangement joins TRBV9 to TRBJ1-4; 9 positions agree with TRBD1. The CDR3 has 16 residues. The junction had 5 bases not matched to a gene; V was cut back by 0 bases and J by 5 bases. The V gene's germline CDR1 is SGDLS and CDR2 YYNGEE. For the CDR3, the DNA is TGTGCCAGCAGCGTAGAAGGGACAGGGAGAAATGAAAAACTGTTTTTT. The encoded protein is CASSVEGTGRNEKLFF.

In this sample, this clone turned up a few times. This rearrangement joins TRBV27 to TRBJ1-1, with D maybe TRBD1 (5 bases). The CDR3 sequence is 17 residues long. V gave up 4 bases and J gave up 0 bases, with 18 bases separating them. CDR1 and CDR2 from the germline V gene are MNHEY and SMNVEV (reference sequence). The CDR3 loop reads CASSSGEGGYVNTEAFF. CDR3 DNA sequence: TGTGCCAGCAGTTCGGGGGAAGGAGGGTACGTGAACACTGAAGCTTTCTTT.

The chain combines TRBV7-9 with TRBJ1-4, with TRBD1 identical over 7 bases. J gave up 11 bases and V 2 bases, and 5 bases lay outside the gene matches. This CDR3 comprises 13 residues. Germline lookup yields CDR1 SEHNR and CDR2 FQNEAQ (reference sequence). The CDR3 DNA follows: TGTGCCAGCAGCTTATACTCCAGGGGGAAACTGTTTTTT. Translation gives CASSLYSRGKLFF.

The CDR3 nucleotides read TGTGTCAGAAGCTTGGGGGGTACAATAGAGGACTACGAGCAGTACTTC. Translating it yields CVRSLGGTIEDYEQYF. The chain is built from TRBV7-5 and TRBJ2-7; the table's D call, TRBD2, was not checked against the DNA. TRBV7-5 is classified as a pseudogene. The CDR3 runs to 16 residues.